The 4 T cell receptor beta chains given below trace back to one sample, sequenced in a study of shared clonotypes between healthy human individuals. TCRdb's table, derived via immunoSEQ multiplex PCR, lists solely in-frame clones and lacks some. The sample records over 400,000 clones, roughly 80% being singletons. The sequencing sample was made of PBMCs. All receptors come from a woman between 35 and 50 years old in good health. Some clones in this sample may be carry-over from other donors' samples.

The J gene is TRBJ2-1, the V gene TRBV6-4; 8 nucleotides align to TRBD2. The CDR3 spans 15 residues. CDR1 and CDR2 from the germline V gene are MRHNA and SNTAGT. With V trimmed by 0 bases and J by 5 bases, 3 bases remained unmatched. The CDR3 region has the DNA TGTGCCAGCAGTGACTCAAGCGGGAGTAACAATGAGCAGTTCTTC. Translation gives CASSDSSGSNNEQFF.

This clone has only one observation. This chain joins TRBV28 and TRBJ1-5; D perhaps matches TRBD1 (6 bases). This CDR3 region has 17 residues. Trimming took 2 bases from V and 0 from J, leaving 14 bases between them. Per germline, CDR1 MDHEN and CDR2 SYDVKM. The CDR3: CASSLPRDTDSNQPQHF. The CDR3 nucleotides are TGTGCCAGCAGTTTACCTCGGGACACTGATAGCAATCAGCCCCAGCATTTT.

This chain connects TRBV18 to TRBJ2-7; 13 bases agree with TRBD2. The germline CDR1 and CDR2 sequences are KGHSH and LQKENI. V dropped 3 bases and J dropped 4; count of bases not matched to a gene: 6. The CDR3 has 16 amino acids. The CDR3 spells CASSPPGTSGIYEQYF. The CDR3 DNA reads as TGTGCCAGCTCACCGCCCGGGACTAGCGGGATTTACGAGCAGTACTTC. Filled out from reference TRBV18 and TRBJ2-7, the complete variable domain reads NAGVMQNPRHLVRRRGQEARLRCSPMKGHSHVYWYRQLPEEGLKFMVYLQKENIIDESGMPKERFSAEFPKEGPSILRIQQVVRGDSAAYFCASSPPGTSGIYEQYFGPGTRLTVT.

The CDR3 region has the DNA TGTGCCAGCAGCCCCAAGAGAAGTACAGATACGCAGTATTTT. Translating gives CASSPKRSTDTQYF. This rearrangement joins TRBV27 to TRBJ2-3, with D uncertain. Germline CDR1 reads MNHEY; CDR2 reads SMNVEV (reference sequence). Between the trimmed V and J ends, which lost 6 bases and 3 bases, there was a span of 13 bases. The CDR3 totals 14 residues.